This record concerns one TCR beta chain sequence. Its antigen is unknown. Within one base of it there is no much larger clone, and no base qualities were kept. The data were obtained in a study of T cells in narcolepsy (dated by TCRdb to 2016 to 2018). For context, the study as a whole: Patients with narcolepsy type 1 or type 2 (NT1, NT2) and healthy control donors were enrolled in the study. To look for autoreactive T cells in narcolepsy patients that target self-antigens of hypocretin neurons (hypocretin, TRIB2), the study used TCR Vbeta sequencing to follow clonotypes in blood and CSF.

General conclusions and limits of the study: HCRT-specific and TRIB2-specific autoreactive clonotypes were highlighted in plots that compared CD4+ T cell clonotypes in CSF versus blood from the same patient. According to the report, autoreactive clonotypes were detected serially in the blood of the same patients and of different patients, but not in healthy controls. Patients and controls had comparable numbers of sequenced blood memory CD4+ clonotypes, averaging about 39,494 and 33,354, respectively. No sequences matching autoreactive T cell clones were present in some of the blood memory CD4+ repertoires from patients and controls.

The library was prepared using the immunoSEQ multiplex PCR assay. TCRdb took over this immuneACCESS table, retaining in-frame rearrangements with V and J assigned. Such tables are incomplete; in checked studies, under half of the missing clones stem from an unresolved V gene, and the remainder is unexplained. Within this sample are some 29,000 clones, with roughly 86% of them counted one time only. More than 0.75% of the sample belongs to the ten largest clones. For TCR Vbeta sequencing, memory CD4+ T cells were sorted ex vivo from the peripheral blood of both healthy controls and narcolepsy patients. The TCR comes from a human donor in good health. Sample: memory (CD45RA-) CD4+ T cells from blood. Sample cell subset or site, as interpreted from the label and publication: memory T cells sorted ex vivo from peripheral blood.

The CDR3 corresponds to CASSAGQGAGEKLFF. At the DNA level, the sequence is TGTGCCAGCAGCGCCGGACAGGGGGCCGGAGAAAAACTGTTTTTT. The chain couples TRBV9 to TRBJ1-4; 11 bases in the middle match TRBD1. The CDR3 goes from the cysteine to the phenylalanine over 15 residues. Only the CDR3 part of the read is kept: 45 bases, read in frame from the first base. Trimming accounts for 3 bases at V and 8 bases at J, while the number of junction bases matched to no gene is 6. CDR1 and CDR2 are drawn from the germline V gene: SGDLS, YYNGEE.